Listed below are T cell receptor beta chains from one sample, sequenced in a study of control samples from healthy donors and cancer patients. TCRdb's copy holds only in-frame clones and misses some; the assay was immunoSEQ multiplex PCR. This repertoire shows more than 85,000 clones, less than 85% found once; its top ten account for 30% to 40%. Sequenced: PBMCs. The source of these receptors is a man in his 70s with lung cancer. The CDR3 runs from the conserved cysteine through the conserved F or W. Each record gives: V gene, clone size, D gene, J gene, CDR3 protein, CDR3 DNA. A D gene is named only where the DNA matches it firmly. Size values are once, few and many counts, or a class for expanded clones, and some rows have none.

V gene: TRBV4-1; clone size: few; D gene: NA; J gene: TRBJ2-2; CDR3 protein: CASSQGGPNTGELFF; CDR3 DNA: TGCGCCAGCAGCCAGGGCGGTCCGAACACCGGGGAGCTGTTTTTT
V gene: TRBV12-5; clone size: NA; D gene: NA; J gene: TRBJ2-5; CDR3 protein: CASGLVWQGSETQYF; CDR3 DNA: TGTGCTAGTGGTTTGGTATGGCAGGGGTCCGAGACCCAGTACTTC
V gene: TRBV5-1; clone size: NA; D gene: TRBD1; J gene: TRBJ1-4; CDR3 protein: CASSPGQGVNEKLFF; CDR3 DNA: TGCGCCAGCAGCCCGGGACAGGGGGTTAATGAAAAACTGTTTTTT
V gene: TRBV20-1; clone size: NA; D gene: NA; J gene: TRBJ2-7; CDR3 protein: CSASFSASSYEQYF; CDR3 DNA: TGCAGTGCTAGTTTTTCGGCATCTTCCTACGAGCAGTACTTC
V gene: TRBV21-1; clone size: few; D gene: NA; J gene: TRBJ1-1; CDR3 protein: CASRFTGGAAFF; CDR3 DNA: TGTGCCAGCAGATTCACAGGGGGCGCGGCTTTCTTT
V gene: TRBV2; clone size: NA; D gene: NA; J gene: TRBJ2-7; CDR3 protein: CASSEMGYSYEQYF; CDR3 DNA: TGTGCCAGCAGTGAAATGGGCTACTCCTACGAGCAGTACTTC
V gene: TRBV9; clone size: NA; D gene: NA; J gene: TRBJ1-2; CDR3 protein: CASSVGRWSYGYTF; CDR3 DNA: TGTGCCAGCAGCGTAGGTCGGTGGTCATATGGCTACACCTTC
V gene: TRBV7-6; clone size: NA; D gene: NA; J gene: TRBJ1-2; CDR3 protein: CASSLGVTGNYGYTF; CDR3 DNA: TGTGCCAGCAGCTTAGGGGTTACGGGGAACTATGGCTACACCTTC
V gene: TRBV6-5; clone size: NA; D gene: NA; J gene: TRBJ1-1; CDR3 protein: CASLRGVGTEAFF; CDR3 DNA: TGTGCCAGCCTCCGGGGCGTGGGTACTGAAGCTTTCTTT
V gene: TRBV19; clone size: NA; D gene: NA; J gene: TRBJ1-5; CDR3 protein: CASSINPNPNQPQHF; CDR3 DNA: TGTGCCAGTAGTATCAACCCCAACCCGAATCAGCCCCAGCATTTT
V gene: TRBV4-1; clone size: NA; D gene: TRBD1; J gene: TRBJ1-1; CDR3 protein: CASSRGGQRNTEAFF; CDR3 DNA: TGCGCCAGCAGCCGAGGGGGACAGCGTAACACTGAAGCTTTCTTT
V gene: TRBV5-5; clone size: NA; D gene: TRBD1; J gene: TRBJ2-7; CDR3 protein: CASSGTGLFYEQYF; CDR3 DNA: TGTGCCAGCAGCGGGACAGGGTTATTCTACGAGCAGTACTTC
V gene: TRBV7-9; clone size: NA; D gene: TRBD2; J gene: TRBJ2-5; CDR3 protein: CAAGAYRGTSGGAGTQYF; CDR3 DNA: TGTGCCGCTGGCGCCTACCGCGGGACTAGCGGGGGGGCAGGGACCCAGTACTTC